The rows below give T cell receptor beta chains drawn from one sample of a study of blood T cell repertoires in COVID-19. Method: immunoSEQ multiplex PCR; TCRdb's copy keeps in-frame clones and lacks some. The table shows over 100,000 clones, with 75% to 90% occurring only once. The sample comprised peripheral blood. Source of these receptors: a human donor in a cohort sampled during active COVID-19. The CDR3 runs from the conserved cysteine through the conserved F or W. Each record gives: V gene, J gene, clone size, D gene, CDR3 DNA, CDR3 protein. D genes are given only for firm matches. Where a row states a size, it is once, few, many or the class of an expanded clone; other rows omit it.

V gene: TRBV4-1; J gene: TRBJ2-1; clone size: -; D gene: TRBD2; CDR3 DNA: TGCGCCAGCAGCCAAGGGGGGGGTGCCTACAATGAGCAGTTCTTC; CDR3 protein: CASSQGGGAYNEQFF
V gene: TRBV7-2; J gene: TRBJ1-2; clone size: -; D gene: -; CDR3 DNA: TGTGCCAGCAGCCCCGACCGATTGACAGTCTACCATGGCTACACCTTC; CDR3 protein: CASSPDRLTVYHGYTF
V gene: TRBV5-1; J gene: TRBJ1-1; clone size: -; D gene: -; CDR3 DNA: TGCGCCAGCAGCCCTGATCGGGACACTGAAGCTTTCTTT; CDR3 protein: CASSPDRDTEAFF
V gene: TRBV29-1; J gene: TRBJ2-1; clone size: -; D gene: TRBD2; CDR3 DNA: TGCAGCGTTGAAAGCGCGGGGGGCTCCTACAATGAGCAGTTCTTC; CDR3 protein: CSVESAGGSYNEQFF
V gene: TRBV6-1; J gene: TRBJ2-1; clone size: -; D gene: -; CDR3 DNA: TGTGCCAGCAGTGAAGGTCCCAGGGGATTTTCCTACAATGAGCAGTTCTTC; CDR3 protein: CASSEGPRGFSYNEQFF
V gene: TRBV6-2/TRBV6-3; J gene: TRBJ2-5; clone size: -; D gene: TRBD1; CDR3 DNA: TGTGCCAGCAGCACTGGGCGGACAGGGGGCATAGAGACCCAGTACTTC; CDR3 protein: CASSTGRTGGIETQYF
V gene: TRBV6-5; J gene: TRBJ2-7; clone size: few; D gene: -; CDR3 DNA: TGTGCCAGCAATCGTGGCTTCACCCTTTACGAGCAGTACTTC; CDR3 protein: CASNRGFTLYEQYF
V gene: TRBV19; J gene: TRBJ2-1; clone size: once; D gene: -; CDR3 DNA: TGTGCCAGTAGTATAGTTGGGAGATCCAATGAGCAGTTCTTC; CDR3 protein: CASSIVGRSNEQFF
V gene: TRBV7-9; J gene: TRBJ2-7; clone size: few; D gene: TRBD2; CDR3 DNA: TGTGCCAGCAGCTTCGGGACTAGCGGGAGCGAGCAGTACTTC; CDR3 protein: CASSFGTSGSEQYF
V gene: TRBV4-3; J gene: TRBJ1-4; clone size: -; D gene: -; CDR3 DNA: TGCGCCAGCAGGGAGACCTGGGAGGAAAAACTGTTTTTT; CDR3 protein: CASRETWEEKLFF
V gene: TRBV5-1; J gene: TRBJ1-1; clone size: -; D gene: -; CDR3 DNA: TGCGCCAGCAGCTTGGTGTCTAGCACTGAAGCTTTCTTT; CDR3 protein: CASSLVSSTEAFF
V gene: TRBV6-6; J gene: TRBJ2-3; clone size: -; D gene: TRBD1; CDR3 DNA: TGTGCCAGCAGTTACTCTGGGGACAGGCAGTATTTT; CDR3 protein: CASSYSGDRQYF
V gene: TRBV28; J gene: TRBJ1-2; clone size: -; D gene: -; CDR3 DNA: TGTGCCAGCAGCGTCCTAGGGAGGGGGTATGGCTACACCTTC; CDR3 protein: CASSVLGRGYGYTF
V gene: TRBV19; J gene: TRBJ1-1; clone size: -; D gene: -; CDR3 DNA: TGTGCCAGTAGTATACTTGGCAGAAACACTGAAGCTTTCTTT; CDR3 protein: CASSILGRNTEAFF